This T cell receptor beta chain is from a study of cytomegalovirus exposure and HLA in healthy donors (dated by TCRdb to about 2017). Background for the entire study: An earlier analysis of fewer than 750 of the donors reported around 280 Gb of sequence data and 95 million to 140 million unique TCR beta sequences obtained from about 179 million T cells. Every discovery cohort repertoire had been produced on one sequencing platform. Rather than drawing on any new phenotypic data, the later analysis identified candidate immune exposures from TCR beta sequences and the way those sequences occurred across donors. Among 398 genotyped donors of the cohort, an average of roughly 240,000 unique TCR beta nucleotide sequences were sequenced per donor, around 20% of them non-productive. To predict cytomegalovirus infection status, the study brought together high-throughput TCR immunosequencing, statistical association of individual TCRs with disease status, and machine learning. The genetic ancestry cluster associated with self-reported Caucasian donors included roughly four fifths of the approximately 400 genotyped donors. A later genetic analysis used genome-wide SNP genotypes for about 55% of the 666 donors, treating that subset as a discovery cohort. In addition to the first cohort of several hundred subjects, a separate validation cohort of around 110 different subjects was used. To study patterns of TCR occurrence, a later analysis re-analyzed previously published TCR beta repertoires from 650 to 750 donors and added high-resolution HLA genotyping. Donor age, sex, ethnicity and CMV serostatus were collected together with the repertoire data. In an earlier analysis of 587 of the donors, high-throughput TCR beta sequencing was used to judge whether each TCR beta V gene segment behaved as functional or pseudogenic. Because of strong linkage in the cohort, roughly five DR-DQ haplotypes were treated as single units for association and clustering. Typing coverage differed by locus: A, B, C, DRB1 and DQB1 were typed in roughly 620-630 donors, DQA1 in roughly 500, DPA1 in 600 to 610, and DPB1 in approximately 450. The study aimed to test whether signatures of past pathogen exposure could be identified by cataloging public T cell receptors. Using immunosequencing, the study profiled T cell repertoires from around 670 subjects and related those repertoires to cytomegalovirus serostatus. HLA typing included class I and class II loci at four-digit resolution. Roughly 300 gigabases of sequencing data and tens of millions of unique TCR sequences were included in an early release covering 500 to 750 HLA-typed donors. Results and caveats for the whole study, not just this receptor: Three of the identified cytomegalovirus-associated TCR beta chains were confirmed in vitro to be specific for cytomegalovirus antigens. In a later analysis, TCR association rates were found to vary across HLA loci, with the most associated TCRs seen for DRB1 alleles and the fewest for HLA-C alleles. A total of 150 to 200 TCR beta chains were listed by the study as associated with cytomegalovirus. Presence/absence analyses assumed roughly uniform sequencing depth across donors, an assumption that may not hold. A further reported finding was that TCR beta sequences accurately predicted the HLA-A and HLA-B alleles for most subjects in the first cohort. HLA typing was unavailable for some donors at each locus, so association tests used only the typed subset. In a later genetic analysis, a missense DCLRE1C variant was associated with V-gene and J-gene trimming of TCR beta chains, and the association was replicated in an independent cohort. The 87-base-pair reads could not distinguish some IMGT-functional V segments, including TRBV6-2 and TRBV6-3, so those segments were excluded. Assigning TCR associations to individual alleles was difficult when HLA alleles, especially DR and DQ, strongly co-occurred. The earlier analysis of 587 of the donors excluded 15 to 20 rarely observed V segments, including chromosome 9 orphons, because counts were too low. In an earlier analysis of around 600 of the donors, most TCR beta V segments were observed in productive rearrangements about 87% or about 30% of the time, broadly matching IMGT annotations. Most TCR sequences were observed very rarely across donors, whereas some public TCRs were present in many individuals. For the cohort, immune exposure information was limited to CMV serostatus. In a later genetic analysis, fewer N-insertions in productive TCRs were reported among donors in an Asian-associated ancestry cluster than the roughly 700-donor mean. In this cohort, only TCR beta chains were sequenced, and detectable features were limited by the absence of alpha or paired-chain data. In a later analysis, HLA-associated TCR beta chains were found to be more clonally expanded and to have lower generation probabilities than equally common non-associated chains. The classifier was reported to diagnose cytomegalovirus status with high specificity and sensitivity in both the original cohort and the validation cohort. Correlated functional status among segregating V segments might be attributable to linkage disequilibrium, but an unknown experimental factor could not be ruled out. A later analysis reported that several top co-occurrence clusters appeared linked to parvovirus B19, influenza, CMV and Epstein-Barr virus. In a later analysis, more than 15,000 TCR beta sequences were associated with specific HLA alleles at a false discovery rate of 0.05. A group of highly shared sequence variants was considered likely to be a technical artifact of the sequencing pipeline. The authors suggested that the approach could potentially be generalized to other disease states and immunological phenotypes. A later analysis found that most CMV-associated TCR beta chains appeared HLA-restricted, with HLA associations seemingly driven largely by CMV exposure.

The library was generated by the immunoSEQ multiplex PCR assay. For the multiplex PCR, a mixture combining 60 forward primers for TCR Vbeta segments and 13 reverse primers for TCR Jbeta segments was used. Amplification of the CDR3 region of rearranged TCR beta genes was performed with a multiplex PCR assay on genomic DNA. The amplified TCR beta libraries were sequenced on the Illumina HiSeq System as 87-base-pair reads. The paper's processing steps were these. A later analysis counted tens of millions of unique TCR beta chains across the 550 to 700 repertoires, and around 12 million of these chains were shared by at least two donors. Raw reads were error-corrected and collapsed into unique sequences with a nearest-neighbor algorithm that merged closely related sequences to remove PCR and sequencing errors. CDR3 sequences were aligned to IMGT reference sequences to assign V, D and J gene segments. Each retained sequence needed at least a six-nucleotide match to both a V gene segment and a J gene segment. Rearrangements were classified as productive when the CDR3 lacked stop codons and remained in frame with V and J, and all other rearrangements were classified as non-productive. Following IMGT convention, CDR3 was defined as the stretch from the second conserved V-encoded cysteine to the conserved J-encoded phenylalanine. In an earlier analysis of roughly 580 of the donors, sequences lacking an unambiguous match to a single V gene segment were excluded. An earlier analysis of 500 to 600 of the donors classified V segments as functional when productive rearrangements were above 56.7% and as segregating when the standard deviation between donors was above 5%. To diagnose cytomegalovirus status from the catalog of TCR beta chain sequences, a statistical classification framework was built. In a later analysis, V and J genes were assigned by comparing TCR nucleotide sequences against IMGT/GENE-DB human TR gene sequences. A later analysis assigned CDR3 sequences and most-parsimonious VDJ recombination scenarios with the TCRdist pipeline. A later analysis defined each TCR beta chain by its CDR3 amino acid sequence plus V-gene family, and excluded reads lacking a unique V-gene family. In a later analysis, 450 to 600 highly shared, low-generation-probability nucleotide sequences were removed to address suspected cross-contamination and a sequencing artifact. In a later analysis, a clonal expansion index was calculated for each public chain from normalized within-repertoire ranks of inferred template counts. A later analysis computed generation probabilities with a VDJ recombination model fitted to out-of-frame rearrangements, and checked the results against IGoR. Hypergeometric tests were used in a later analysis to score TCR-TCR, TCR-HLA and TCR-CMV co-occurrence, with a repertoire-size bias correction applied to the TCR pairs. To estimate false discovery rates, a later analysis permuted the HLA or CMV assignments 20 times. In a later analysis, co-occurring TCRs were grouped using DBSCAN, and TCRdist sequence similarity was added for clustering within HLA-allele-positive subsets. Repertoires with fewer than 30,000 or more than 120,000 public chains were left out of co-occurrence clustering, as were roughly five repertoires with anomalous nucleotide sharing. TCRdb retrieved this table from immuneACCESS and kept in-frame rearrangements only. Not all clones are present; in checked studies, unresolved V genes account for under half, and no reason is known for the remainder. Clonal size and the V and J genes are those of that table, whereas D and trimming came from the DNA. The table kept for this sample lists under 150,000 clones. The ten largest make up around 1.5% of the sample.

The cohort comprised 670 or so healthy bone marrow donors. At the time of sampling, every cohort member was nominally healthy, though immune exposures that went unrecorded were likely present. The donor was CMV seronegative and belonged to the group of 320 or so seronegative cohort members. Every donor gave a peripheral blood sample, and the peripheral blood mononuclear cells from that sample were used for TCR beta sequencing. The Qiagen DNeasy Blood Extraction Kit was used to extract genomic DNA from the blood cell samples. V is cut by 3 bases and J by 7 bases, and the space between the germline ends is 16 bases. The germline V gene (reference sequence) specifies LNHDA as CDR1 and SQIVND as CDR2. Counted from cysteine to phenylalanine, this CDR3 has 15 amino acids. Only the CDR3 region is kept as DNA, spanning 45 bases read in frame from base 1. With respect to this clone: The target of this receptor is not known.

The chain links TRBV19 with TRBJ1-5; there is no confident call for the D gene. The receptor comes from a woman between 35 and 50 years old in good health and CMV-seronegative. Sequencing was done on a sample of PBMCs. The CDR3: CASSIEAPGSQPQHF. The nucleotide sequence reads TGTGCCAGTAGTATTGAGGCCCCTGGGTCCCAGCCCCAGCATTTT.